The 28 T cell receptor beta chains below all came from one sample that was sequenced in a study of CD8 T cells in Susac syndrome. With random hexamers, reverse transcription was performed on about 0.5 to 1 ug of RNA. TCRdb re-analysed the immunoSEQ multiplex PCR reads in MiXCR, keeping a single row per CDR3 protein. The sample yields roughly 130,000 distinct CDR3 sequences, 95% seen once. What was sequenced was CD4+ T cells from PBMCs. The receptors come from a human donor with multiple sclerosis.

The chain combines TRBV20-1 with TRBJ2-7; D ambiguous. V lost 2 bases and J 2 bases, leaving 10 bases between the germline ends. The germline V gene encodes CDR1 DFQATT and CDR2 SNEGSKA (reference sequence). The CDR3 has 13 amino acids. The CDR3 sequence: CSARRPGPYEQYF. Written as DNA, the CDR3 is TGCAGTGCTAGAAGGCCCGGCCCCTACGAGCAGTACTTC.

The chain combines TRBV6-6 with TRBJ1-5, with D possibly matching TRBD1 (5 bases). Trimming took off 2 bases at V and 3 bases at J, with 11 bases between the two ends. The CDR3 loop spans 15 amino acids. Germline CDR1 is MNHNY and CDR2 is SVGAGI (reference sequence). This chain's CDR3 is CASSYGPGYNQPQHF. DNA for the CDR3: TGTGCCAGCAGTTACGGCCCAGGGTACAATCAGCCCCAGCATTTT.

This chain uses TRBV14 with TRBJ1-5; no firm D call. The germline V and J ends were trimmed by 3 bases and 4 bases, with 10 bases remaining between them. This CDR3 spans 14 amino acids. Germline loops: CDR1 SGHDN, CDR2 FVKESK. The CDR3 is CASSQYQWNQPQHF. CDR3 nucleotide sequence: TGTGCCAGCAGCCAGTATCAGTGGAATCAGCCCCAGCATTTT.

V usage is TRBV29-1 and J usage is TRBJ2-1; D is unresolved. The CDR3 sequence is 13 residues long. V lost 3 bases and J lost 0, with 6 bases in between. Per the germline V gene, CDR1 is SQVTM and CDR2 is ANQGSEA. The DNA of the CDR3 is TGCAGCGTTGATGCCAGCTCCTACAATGAGCAGTTCTTC. Its translation: CSVDASSYNEQFF.

The gene calls are TRBV9 and TRBJ2-7; 7 bases agree with TRBD1. This CDR3 is built from 18 residues. Trimming removed 4 bases from V and 0 bases from J; junction bases left unmatched: 16. The germline V gene has CDR1 SGDLS and CDR2 YYNGEE. Written as DNA, the CDR3 is TGTGCCAGCAGCCCCCGGGACAGAAAGAACTTTCACTCCTACGAGCAGTACTTC. Amino acids: CASSPRDRKNFHSYEQYF.

Only a few counts were recorded for this clonotype. The chain links TRBV6-1 to TRBJ1-5; 12 bases match TRBD1. This CDR3 comprises 15 residues. Germline CDR1 is MNHNS and CDR2 is SASEGT. V shed 10 bases, J shed 1 base, and the junction held 5 bases outside the gene matches. The CDR3 spells CATHGTGGSNQPQHF. The DNA for the CDR3 is TGTGCCACTCATGGGACAGGGGGCAGCAATCAGCCCCAGCATTTT.

The V and J genes are TRBV24-1 and TRBJ2-3; 8 bases are a match to TRBD1. Germline trimming cut 4 bases from V and 1 base from J; bases unmatched to any gene: 12. CDR1 and CDR2 (germline): KGHDR, SFDVKD. This CDR3 spans 18 amino acids. The DNA for the CDR3 is TGTGCCACCAGTGACCGACAGGGGACGGAGTATGGCACAGATACGCAGTATTTT. Its protein is CATSDRQGTEYGTDTQYF.

This rearrangement joins TRBV6-5 to TRBJ2-7; D not certain. Looked up from germline, CDR1 is MNHEY and CDR2 is SVGAGI. This CDR3 has 15 amino acids. V was clipped by 3 bases and J by 7 bases, with 19 bases between them. The CDR3, as DNA: TGTGCCAGCAGTTATATCGAGCCCCCCCAAGGGGAGCAGTACTTC. Its translation is CASSYIEPPQGEQYF.

J is TRBJ1-2 and V is TRBV7-9, with a possible D match to TRBD1 (5 bases). This CDR3 has 14 amino acids. The V end was cut by 5 bases, the J end by 2 bases, with 12 bases between. Germline V gene sequence: CDR1 SEHNR, CDR2 FQNEAQ (reference sequence). Here the CDR3 reads CASSPSGRNYGYTF. The DNA of the CDR3 is TGTGCCAGCAGCCCATCGGGACGGAACTATGGCTACACCTTC. Full variable domain (missing parts from reference TRBV7-9 and TRBJ1-2): DTGVSQNPRHKITKRGQNVTFRCDPISEHNRLYWYRQTLGQGPEFLTYFQNEAQLEKSRLLSDRFSAERPKGSFSTLEIQRTEQGDSAMYLCASSPSGRNYGYTFGSGTRLTVV.

The chain recombines TRBV4-2 with TRBJ1-1; D remains ambiguous. The V gene lost 1 base and the J gene lost 5 bases, with 14 bases spanning the gap. CDR3 length: 15 amino acids. Germline CDR1 reads LGHNA; CDR2 reads YNFKEQ. The CDR3 protein is CASSQGTTSGTEAFF. The DNA for the CDR3 is TGTGCCAGCAGCCAAGGGACCACCTCTGGGACTGAAGCTTTCTTT.

V gene TRBV9 combines with J gene TRBJ1-6; possible D gene TRBD1, 5 bases. CDR3 length: 18 amino acids. Per germline, CDR1 SGDLS and CDR2 YYNGEE. The V and J ends lost 0 bases and 7 bases respectively, with 20 bases between them. The DNA of the CDR3 is TGTGCCAGCAGCGTAGGAATGAGGGGAAGCACGGGAAATTCACCCCTCCACTTT. Amino acid sequence: CASSVGMRGSTGNSPLHF.

The chain uses TRBV3-1 and TRBJ1-2; 10 nucleotides align to TRBD1. The CDR3 length is 16 residues. The germline V gene has CDR1 LGHDT and CDR2 YNNKEL (reference sequence). The ends lost 1 base at V and 7 bases at J; junction bases unmatched: 9. CDR3 sequence reads: CASSQGMPDRGPGYTF. The CDR3 DNA reads as TGTGCCAGCAGCCAAGGTATGCCCGACAGGGGGCCTGGCTACACCTTC.

This rearrangement joins TRBV7-9 to TRBJ2-1; the D is unclear. Between the trimmed V and J ends, which lost 5 bases and 0 bases, there was a span of 5 bases. Germline CDR1 is SEHNR and CDR2 is FQNEAQ (reference sequence). The CDR3 is 13 residues long. The CDR3 loop is CASSAISYNEQFF. The CDR3 DNA reads as TGTGCCAGCAGCGCAATCTCCTACAATGAGCAGTTCTTC. Together with reference TRBV7-9 and TRBJ2-1, the CDR3 gives the full variable domain: DTGVSQNPRHKITKRGQNVTFRCDPISEHNRLYWYRQTLGQGPEFLTYFQNEAQLEKSRLLSDRFSAERPKGSFSTLEIQRTEQGDSAMYLCASSAISYNEQFFGPGTRLTVL.

CDR3 DNA: TGCAGTGCTAGGACAGATCATTGGGGGAACACTGAAGCTTTCTTT. Translated, it gives CSARTDHWGNTEAFF. This chain joins TRBV20-1 and TRBJ1-1; D perhaps matches TRBD1 (5 bases). The CDR3 is made up of 15 amino acids. V dropped 3 bases and J dropped 1 base, with 15 bases sitting between them. Per germline, CDR1 DFQATT and CDR2 SNEGSKA (reference sequence).

The CDR3 coding sequence is TGTGCCACCAGCAGGGGACTAAACATTCAGTACTTC. It specifies CATSRGLNIQYF. The chain employs TRBV15 and TRBJ2-4; D perhaps matches TRBD2 (6 bases). Germline values: CDR1 LNHNV, CDR2 YYDKDF (reference sequence). Between the trimmed V and J ends, which lost 3 bases and 6 bases, there was a span of 6 bases. The CDR3 has 12 residues.

The chain combines TRBV30 with TRBJ1-4, with D unclear. Trimming took 1 base from V and 6 from J, leaving 9 bases between them. The CDR3 has 13 residues. Per germline, CDR1 GTSNPN and CDR2 SVGIG (reference sequence). The CDR3 DNA reads TGTGCCTGGAGTGGGGGAAGAGATGAAAAACTGTTTTTT. Amino acid sequence: CAWSGGRDEKLFF.

The rearrangement joins TRBV5-1 to TRBJ1-4; D gene uncertain. V was pared by 3 bases and J by 1 base, with 13 bases between. Germline values: CDR1 SGHRS, CDR2 YFSETQ. This CDR3 contains 16 residues. The CDR3, as DNA: TGCGCCAGCAGCTCGGGAGCGCCCCGAACTAATGAAAAACTGTTTTTT. Its protein product is CASSSGAPRTNEKLFF.

The V and J genes are TRBV12-3 or TRBV12-4 and TRBJ2-1; a weak D match, TRBD2 (6 bases). V dropped 4 bases and J dropped 1 base, with 14 bases sitting between them. The CDR3 extends over 16 amino acids. The CDR3 sequence is CASSSFPRGSYNEQFF. Here the CDR3 DNA reads TGTGCCAGCAGTTCTTTTCCGCGGGGATCCTACAATGAGCAGTTCTTC.

V usage is TRBV29-1 and J usage is TRBJ2-7; 8 bases are a match to TRBD2. From germline, CDR1 is SQVTM and CDR2 ANQGSEA. V shed 0 bases, J shed 2 bases, and the junction held 9 bases outside the gene matches. CDR3 length: 16 amino acids. The CDR3 sequence is CSVEERQRGGPYEQYF. Here the CDR3 DNA reads TGCAGCGTTGAAGAAAGACAACGGGGGGGCCCCTACGAGCAGTACTTC.

The J gene is TRBJ2-1, the V gene TRBV29-1, with D possibly being TRBD1 (5 bases). Germline CDR1 and CDR2: SQVTM and ANQGSEA. CDR3 length: 14 amino acids. V gave up 4 bases and J gave up 5 bases, with 15 bases separating them. The CDR3 loop reads CSVGIGAGNNEQFF. DNA of the CDR3: TGCAGCGTTGGGATTGGTGCAGGGAACAATGAGCAGTTCTTC.

V gene TRBV20-1 combines with J gene TRBJ2-3; D might be TRBD2 (5 bases). The V gene lost 1 base and the J gene lost 2 bases, with 10 bases spanning the gap. The CDR3 consists of 14 residues. CDR1 and CDR2 (germline): DFQATT, SNEGSKA (reference sequence). The DNA of the CDR3 is TGCAGTGCTAGAGGAGCGGTTATCACAGATACGCAGTATTTT. As protein: CSARGAVITDTQYF.

This sequence joins TRBV19 and TRBJ1-5; TRBD1 is a possible D gene (6 bases). CDR1 and CDR2 from the germline V gene are LNHDA and SQIVND (reference sequence). CDR3 length: 16 residues. V was trimmed by 2 bases and J by 6 bases, leaving 17 bases between them. The CDR3 spells CASSIKGQGMGQPQHF. The CDR3 bases are TGTGCCAGTAGTATAAAGGGTCAGGGGATGGGTCAGCCCCAGCATTTT.

This clonotype showed up just a few times. This chain joins TRBV7-2 and TRBJ2-3; a weak D match, TRBD2 (5 bases). This CDR3 has 13 residues. Germline V gene lookup returns CDR1 SGHTA and CDR2 FQGNSA. Trimming stripped 5 bases from V and 1 base from J, with 7 bases between. The CDR3 here is CASSRAGTDTQYF. Written as DNA, the CDR3 is TGTGCCAGCAGCAGAGCGGGCACAGATACGCAGTATTTT.

The CDR3, as DNA: TGTGCCTGGAGTAAGGGACTAGCGGGGGGTATGGATGAGCAGTTCTTC. This translates into CAWSKGLAGGMDEQFF. The chain recombines TRBV30 with TRBJ2-1; 15 positions agree with TRBD2. CDR1 is GTSNPN and CDR2 is SVGIG in the germline V gene (reference sequence). The CDR3 extends over 16 amino acids. The ends lost 2 bases at V and 8 bases at J; junction bases unmatched: 7.

V and J are TRBV6-2 or TRBV6-3 and TRBJ2-3; D not resolved. CDR3 size: 12 residues. Germline CDR1 is MNHEY and CDR2 is SVGEGT. The V end was cut by 4 bases, the J end by 6 bases, with 8 bases between. The chain's CDR3 is CASSSIFDTQYF. In DNA, the CDR3 is TGTGCCAGCAGTTCGATATTCGATACGCAGTATTTT.

V is TRBV27 and J is TRBJ1-1, with TRBD1 matching over 10 bases. J gave up 1 base and V 5 bases, and 7 bases lay outside the gene matches. CDR1 MNHEY and CDR2 SMNVEV come from the germline V gene (reference sequence). The CDR3 runs 16 residues. The DNA of the CDR3 is TGTGCCAGCAGTAAAGGGGGACAGGGGAGGAACACTGAAGCTTTCTTT. Its translation is CASSKGGQGRNTEAFF.

V is TRBV3-1 and J is TRBJ1-2; 8 bases are a match to TRBD1. V dropped 3 bases and J dropped 6; count of bases not matched to a gene: 12. The CDR3 is 16 residues long. From germline, CDR1 is LGHDT and CDR2 YNNKEL (reference sequence). The CDR3 nucleotides are TGTGCCAGCAGCCATATACAGGGGGGAAGTCGGAATGGCTACACCTTC. This translates into CASSHIQGGSRNGYTF.

The table lists this clonotype with a few counts. This sequence joins TRBV28 and TRBJ1-5; 8 bases fit TRBD1. Trimming took 3 bases from V and 2 from J; bases not matched to a gene: 0. This CDR3 has 14 amino acids. Germline V gives CDR1 MDHEN, CDR2 SYDVKM. The CDR3 spells CASSLGQGNQPQHF. CDR3 nucleotide sequence: TGTGCCAGCAGTTTGGGACAGGGCAATCAGCCCCAGCATTTT.